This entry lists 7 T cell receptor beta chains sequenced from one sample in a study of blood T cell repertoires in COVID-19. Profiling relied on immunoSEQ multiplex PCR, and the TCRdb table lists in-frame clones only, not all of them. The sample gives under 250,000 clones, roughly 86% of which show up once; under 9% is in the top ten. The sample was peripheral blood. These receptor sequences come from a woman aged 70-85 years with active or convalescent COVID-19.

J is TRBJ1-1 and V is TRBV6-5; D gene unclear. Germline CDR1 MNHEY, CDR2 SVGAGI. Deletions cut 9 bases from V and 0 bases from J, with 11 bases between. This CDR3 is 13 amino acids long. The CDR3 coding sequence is TGTGCCAGTCGTCGATACATGAACACTGAAGCTTTCTTT. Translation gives CASRRYMNTEAFF.

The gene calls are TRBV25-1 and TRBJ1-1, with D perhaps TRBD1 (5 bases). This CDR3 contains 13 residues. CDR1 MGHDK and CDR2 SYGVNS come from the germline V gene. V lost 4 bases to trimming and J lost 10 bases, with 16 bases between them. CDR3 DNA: TGTGCCAGCAGTGGGGGCCAAGGTCTGGGAGCTTTCTTT. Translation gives CASSGGQGLGAFF.

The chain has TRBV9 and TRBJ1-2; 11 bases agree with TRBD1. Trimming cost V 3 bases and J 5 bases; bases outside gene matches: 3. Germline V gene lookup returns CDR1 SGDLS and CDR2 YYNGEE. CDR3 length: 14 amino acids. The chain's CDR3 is CASSAGQGAYGYTF. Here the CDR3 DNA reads TGTGCCAGCAGCGCTGGACAGGGGGCATATGGCTACACCTTC.

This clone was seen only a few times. The CDR3 here is CASSHPSEDFF. In DNA, the CDR3 is TGCGCCAGCAGTCACCCCTCCGAGGATTTCTTT. The chain is built from TRBV23-1 and TRBJ1-1; D ambiguous. TRBV23-1 is identified as an open reading frame with a role that is uncertain. Trimming removed 3 bases at V and 13 bases at J, with 12 bases between. The CDR3 has 11 residues.

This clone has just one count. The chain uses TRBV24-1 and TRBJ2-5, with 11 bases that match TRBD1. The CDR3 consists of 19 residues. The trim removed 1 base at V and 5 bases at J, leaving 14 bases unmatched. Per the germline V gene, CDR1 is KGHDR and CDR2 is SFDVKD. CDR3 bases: TGTGCCACCAGTGATTTAGGGGTGGGACAGGGGGAATTTGGTGAGACCCAGTACTTC. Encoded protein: CATSDLGVGQGEFGETQYF.

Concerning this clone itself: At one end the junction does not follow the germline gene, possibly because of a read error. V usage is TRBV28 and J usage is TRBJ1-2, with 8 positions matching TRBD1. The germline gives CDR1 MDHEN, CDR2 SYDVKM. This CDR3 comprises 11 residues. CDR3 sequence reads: CASSWGQDSAF. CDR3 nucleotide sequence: TGTGCCAGCAGTTGGGGACAGGATTCCGCCTTC.

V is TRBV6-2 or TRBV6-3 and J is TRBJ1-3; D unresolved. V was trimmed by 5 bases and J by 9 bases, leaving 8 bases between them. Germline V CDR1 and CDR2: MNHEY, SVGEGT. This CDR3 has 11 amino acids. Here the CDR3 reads CASSREGTIYF. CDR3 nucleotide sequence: TGTGCCAGCAGTCGGGAGGGCACCATATATTTT.